A single sample is the source of the 32 T cell receptor beta chains below, sequenced in a study of breast tumors, draining lymph nodes, adjacent tissues. TCRdb ran MiXCR on the multiplex PCR reads and lists one entry per CDR3 protein. The sample includes about 24,000 distinct CDR3 sequences, around 68% of them seen just once. Material: tumor-adjacent breast tissue. The receptor source for this set is a female donor with breast cancer. Some clones in this sample may be carry-over from other donors' samples.

This sequence joins TRBV10-3 and TRBJ2-7; 11 bases map to TRBD2. Unmatched junction bases numbered 2, after V lost 5 bases and J lost 2 bases. This CDR3 has 14 amino acids. Per the germline V gene, CDR1 is ENHRY and CDR2 is SYGVKD. The CDR3 is CAISKTSGAYEQYF. In nucleotides, the CDR3 is TGTGCCATCAGTAAGACTAGCGGGGCCTACGAGCAGTACTTC.

This chain connects TRBV7-9 to TRBJ2-3; D unresolved. CDR3 length: 14 residues. Trimming removed 5 bases at V and 0 bases at J, with 9 bases between. CDR1 is SEHNR, CDR2 FQNEAQ, per germline (reference sequence). The CDR3 spells CASSVTQSTDTQYF. The CDR3, as DNA: TGTGCCAGCAGCGTAACACAGAGCACAGATACGCAGTATTTT.

V is TRBV27 and J is TRBJ2-7, with TRBD1 matching 9 bases. The junction had 1 base not matched to a gene; V was cut back by 4 bases and J by 6 bases. CDR1 and CDR2 (germline): MNHEY, SMNVEV (reference sequence). This CDR3 comprises 12 residues. The CDR3 reads CASSWDRVEQYF. Written as DNA, the CDR3 is TGTGCCAGCAGTTGGGACAGGGTCGAGCAGTACTTC.

The CDR3: CASSQGDGTTFEQFF. The CDR3 DNA follows: TGTGCCAGCAGCCAAGGGGACGGAACCACCTTTGAGCAGTTCTTC. The J gene is TRBJ2-1, the V gene TRBV4-2; D is tentatively TRBD1 or TRBD2 (5 bases each). The CDR3 length is 15 residues. CDR1 and CDR2 from the germline V gene are LGHNA and YNFKEQ. V was shortened by 1 base and J by 9 bases, with 16 bases between the two germline ends.

This clonotype is medium-sized (0.01 to 0.1%). This chain connects TRBV4-1 to TRBJ2-5; D is uncertain. V was clipped by 0 bases and J by 4 bases, with 6 bases between them. The CDR3 extends over 13 amino acids. From germline, CDR1 is MGHRA and CDR2 YSYEKL. The CDR3 sequence is CASSQDPGETQYF. The CDR3, as DNA: TGCGCCAGCAGCCAAGATCCGGGAGAGACCCAGTACTTC.

The chain is built from TRBV11-3 and TRBJ2-7, with D possibly TRBD1 on 6 matching bases. The CDR3 has 15 residues. Trimming took 4 bases from V and 0 from J, leaving 13 bases between them. CDR1 and CDR2 from the germline V gene are SGHNT and YENEEA. The CDR3 region is CASSSRQAISYEQYF. CDR3 coding DNA: TGTGCCAGCAGCTCTCGACAGGCGATCTCCTACGAGCAGTACTTC.

The chain has TRBV6-1 and TRBJ1-3; 7 bases agree with TRBD1. Germline trimming cut 8 bases from V and 3 bases from J; bases unmatched to any gene: 10. The CDR3 has 15 amino acids. CDR1 and CDR2 (germline): MNHNS, SASEGT. In nucleotides, the CDR3 is TGTGCCAGCCGTGCCGGGACAGCTTATGGAAACACCATATATTTT. Residues: CASRAGTAYGNTIYF.

V usage is TRBV5-6 and J usage is TRBJ2-3, with D maybe TRBD1 (6 bases). V gave up 4 bases and J gave up 1 base, with 16 bases separating them. CDR1 and CDR2 from the germline V gene are SGHDT and YYEEEE. CDR3 length: 16 residues. CDR3 coding DNA: TGTGCCAGCAGCCGGAGAGCAGGGGCGGGCACAGATACGCAGTATTTT. Translation gives CASSRRAGAGTDTQYF.

The V and J genes are TRBV7-2 and TRBJ2-1, with TRBD2 as a possible D gene (6 bases). This CDR3 spans 16 amino acids. Per germline, CDR1 SGHTA and CDR2 FQGNSA. V was pared by 4 bases and J by 5 bases, with 18 bases between. The CDR3 DNA is TGTGCCAGCAGCTCCTCCCGGACTACCAGAGACAATGAGCAGTTCTTC. Its protein is CASSSSRTTRDNEQFF.

V gene TRBV15 combines with J gene TRBJ1-2; D is undetermined. The germline V and J ends were trimmed by 0 bases and 1 base, with 6 bases remaining between them. Per the germline V gene, CDR1 is LNHNV and CDR2 is YYDKDF (reference sequence). This CDR3 comprises 14 residues. The CDR3 coding sequence is TGTGCCACCAGCAGAGATGAGGTTAACTATGGCTACACCTTC. As protein: CATSRDEVNYGYTF.

This clonotype was detected only once. This sequence joins TRBV5-1 and TRBJ2-1; D ambiguous. This CDR3 spans 15 amino acids. V was clipped by 0 bases and J by 6 bases, with 13 bases between them. Germline V gives CDR1 SGHRS, CDR2 YFSETQ. CDR3 DNA: TGCGCCAGCAGCTTGGCCGGGTTAGCTCCCAATGAGCAGTTCTTC. Its translation: CASSLAGLAPNEQFF.

This sequence joins TRBV6-1 and TRBJ2-1, with a weak D call TRBD2 (6 bases). Trimming left V 3 bases short and J 4 bases short, with 16 bases between. The CDR3 is made up of 16 amino acids. From germline, CDR1 is MNHNS and CDR2 SASEGT. The CDR3 here is CASSDFSRGRYNEQFF. The CDR3 nucleotides are TGTGCCAGCAGTGATTTTTCGCGGGGCCGATACAATGAGCAGTTCTTC.

This clonotype has just a few counts. The chain uses TRBV2 and TRBJ2-7, with no clear D. V lost 6 bases and J lost 5, with 11 bases in between. CDR1 and CDR2 (germline): SNHLY, FYNNEI. This CDR3 spans 12 amino acids. The CDR3, as DNA: TGTGCCAGCAGCCGCGGCTATGACGAGCAGTACTTC. This gives the protein CASSRGYDEQYF.

V and J are TRBV19 and TRBJ2-7; a possible D gene is TRBD2 (5 bases). The length of the CDR3 is 17 residues. V was pared by 5 bases and J by 0 bases, with 20 bases between. CDR1 is LNHDA, CDR2 SQIVND, per germline (reference sequence). CDR3 region: CASSPRRSVHYSYEQYF. CDR3 DNA sequence: TGTGCCAGTAGTCCTAGACGTAGCGTTCACTACTCCTACGAGCAGTACTTC. The full variable domain, in which reference TRBV19 and TRBJ2-7 provide the parts outside the CDR3, is DGGITQSPKYLFRKEGQNVTLSCEQNLNHDAMYWYRQDPGQGLRLIYYSQIVNDFQKGDIAEGYSVSREKKESFPLTVTSAQKNPTAFYLCASSPRRSVHYSYEQYFGPGTRLTVT.

Sample share makes this clonotype medium-sized. This chain links TRBV7-2 with TRBJ2-7; D gene uncertain. Trimming shortened V by 4 bases and J by 7 bases, and 17 bases separated the two germline ends. Germline CDR1 is SGHTA and CDR2 is FQGNSA. This CDR3 is 14 amino acids long. The CDR3 DNA reads as TGTGCCAGCAGCTCTCCCCTCTCCAGGTGGGAGCAGTACTTC. Its protein product is CASSSPLSRWEQYF.

This clonotype was picked up a small number of times. The chain recombines TRBV5-1 with TRBJ1-6; perhaps TRBD1 as D (6 bases). Germline CDR1 and CDR2: SGHRS and YFSETQ. V lost 0 bases, J lost 7 bases, and 11 bases lay in between. The CDR3 sequence is 15 residues long. CDR3 sequence reads: CASSLEGGWNSPLHF. CDR3 sequence (DNA): TGCGCCAGCAGCTTGGAAGGGGGTTGGAATTCACCCCTCCACTTT.

The genes are TRBV7-9 and TRBJ2-5; 7 nucleotides align to TRBD2. V lost 0 bases to trimming and J lost 5 bases; unmatched junction nucleotides: 3. Per the germline V gene, CDR1 is SEHNR and CDR2 is FQNEAQ (reference sequence). The CDR3 runs to 14 residues. The CDR3 bases are TGTGCCAGCAGCTTAGCGGGAGGGGCCGAGACCCAGTACTTC. Translating gives CASSLAGGAETQYF.

This clonotype was counted a few times. This sequence joins TRBV7-2 and TRBJ2-1; D unclear. In germline, CDR1 is SGHTA, CDR2 FQGNSA. The V and J ends lost 1 base and 2 bases respectively, with 9 bases between them. The CDR3 runs 15 residues. The CDR3 loop is CASSLGVGPYNEQFF. The DNA of the CDR3 is TGTGCCAGCAGCTTAGGTGTCGGACCCTACAATGAGCAGTTCTTC.

V and J are TRBV9 and TRBJ1-6, with D possibly matching TRBD1 (5 bases). Trimming took 3 bases from V and 1 from J, leaving 11 bases between them. Germline CDR1 is SGDLS and CDR2 is YYNGEE. The CDR3 spans 16 residues. The CDR3 DNA reads TGTGCCAGCAGCGGAGGGGCAGGGTCCTATAATTCACCCCTCCACTTT. This codes for CASSGGAGSYNSPLHF.

This chain connects TRBV12-3 or TRBV12-4 to TRBJ2-7, with a tentative D call TRBD1 (6 bases). The CDR3 consists of 16 residues. The ends were cut back, 5 bases at V and 4 bases at J, with 21 bases in the middle. CDR3 nucleotide sequence: TGTGCCAGCAGTCCCTTGGGGGACAAGGGGTATTACGAGCAGTACTTC. Its translation is CASSPLGDKGYYEQYF.

This chain connects TRBV20-1 to TRBJ2-3; TRBD2 agrees at 10 bases. V shed 7 bases and J 0 bases; nucleotides not matched to a gene: 16. CDR1 is DFQATT and CDR2 is SNEGSKA in the germline V gene (reference sequence). The CDR3 sequence is 18 residues long. The CDR3 DNA sequence: TGCAGTGTCCCTCGGCTAGCGGGGGCGTATTCTAGCACAGATACGCAGTATTTT. Its protein product is CSVPRLAGAYSSTDTQYF.

This clonotype counts as medium-sized. J is TRBJ2-3 and V is TRBV15; 9 bases fit TRBD2. Germline CDR1 and CDR2: LNHNV and YYDKDF (reference sequence). Trimming removed 3 bases from V and 0 bases from J; junction bases left unmatched: 4. The CDR3 extends over 16 amino acids. The CDR3 loop reads CATSSTGTSSTDTQYF. The CDR3 nucleotides read TGTGCCACCAGCAGTACGGGGACTAGCAGCACAGATACGCAGTATTTT.

This chain connects TRBV6-5 to TRBJ2-1; D possibly corresponds to TRBD2 (6 bases). There are 15 residues in the CDR3. Per the germline V gene, CDR1 is MNHEY and CDR2 is SVGAGI. V lost 6 bases and J lost 2, with 14 bases in between. The CDR3 DNA reads TGTGCCAGCAGCCGGGGGACGGAGACCTACAATGAGCAGTTCTTC. It specifies CASSRGTETYNEQFF.

This chain connects TRBV5-1 to TRBJ2-1; 9 bases map to TRBD1. Per the germline V gene, CDR1 is SGHRS and CDR2 is YFSETQ. The CDR3 runs to 16 residues. J gave up 4 bases and V 2 bases, and 7 bases lay outside the gene matches. The CDR3 sequence is CASSLLRDRGYNEQFF. The CDR3, as DNA: TGCGCCAGCAGCTTACTCCGAGACAGGGGGTACAATGAGCAGTTCTTC.

The V call is TRBV20-1, the J call TRBJ2-3; 10 bases are a match to TRBD2. CDR1 is DFQATT and CDR2 is SNEGSKA in the germline V gene (reference sequence). The CDR3 has 15 amino acids. Germline trimming cut 5 bases from V and 4 bases from J; bases unmatched to any gene: 9. DNA of the CDR3: TGCAGTGCTGACCAAAGCGGGAGGGCCGCAGATACGCAGTATTTT. This codes for CSADQSGRAADTQYF.

This clonotype rates as medium-sized (0.01 to 0.1%). The chain is built from TRBV5-5 and TRBJ2-3; 12 bases are a match to TRBD2. The CDR3 runs 15 residues. Germline V gene lookup returns CDR1 SGHKS and CDR2 YYEKEE (reference sequence). The V and J ends lost 0 bases and 5 bases, in that order; junction bases with no gene match: 1. Here the CDR3 reads CASSLGLAGVDTQYF. As DNA, the CDR3 is TGTGCCAGCAGCTTGGGACTAGCGGGAGTAGATACGCAGTATTTT.

CDR3 in DNA: TGTGCCAGCAGCTTAGTGGGACTAGGAGAACAAGAGACCCAGTACTTC. Protein: CASSLVGLGEQETQYF. The chain combines TRBV7-9 with TRBJ2-5; 8 bases are a match to TRBD2. CDR3 length: 16 amino acids. V was clipped by 1 base and J by 2 bases; unmatched bases: 6. The V gene's germline CDR1 is SEHNR and CDR2 FQNEAQ (reference sequence).

The chain combines TRBV12-3 or TRBV12-4 with TRBJ1-2; 8 bases agree with TRBD1. Unmatched junction bases numbered 10, after V lost 4 bases and J lost 0 bases. The CDR3 runs 17 residues. The CDR3 region is CASSSDRGPVTNYGYTF. In nucleotides, the CDR3 is TGTGCCAGCAGTTCCGACAGGGGTCCAGTTACTAACTATGGCTACACCTTC.

This clonotype has a single count. This sequence joins TRBV3-1 and TRBJ1-2; 9 bases fit TRBD1. The CDR3 has 15 residues. Germline V CDR1 and CDR2: LGHDT, YNNKEL (reference sequence). The J segment lost 5 bases and the V segment lost 2 bases, leaving 6 bases of the junction unmatched. In nucleotides, the CDR3 is TGTGCCAGCAGCCAAACCGGGACAGGGACATATGGCTACACCTTC. Translation: CASSQTGTGTYGYTF. The variable domain in full, completed from reference TRBV3-1 and TRBJ1-2, reads DTAVSQTPKYLVTQMGNDKSIKCEQNLGHDTMYWYKQDSKKFLKIMFSYNNKELIINETVPNRFSPKSPDKAHLNLHINSLELGDSAVYFCASSQTGTGTYGYTFGSGTRLTVV.

This clonotype qualifies as medium-sized. The chain joins TRBV2 to TRBJ2-6; D remains ambiguous. The germline V gene encodes CDR1 SNHLY and CDR2 FYNNEI. This CDR3 is 14 amino acids long. V was pared by 6 bases and J by 2 bases, with 8 bases between. Here the CDR3 reads CASREQAGANVLTF. In DNA, the CDR3 is TGTGCCAGCAGGGAGCAGGCTGGGGCCAACGTCCTGACTTTC.

This clonotype rates as medium-sized. The CDR3 spells CASSPGDSSYTF. In nucleotides, the CDR3 is TGTGCCAGCAGTCCAGGGGACAGCAGCTACACCTTC. The chain joins TRBV27 to TRBJ1-2, with 7 bases lining up with TRBD1. This CDR3 spans 12 amino acids. Germline V gene lookup returns CDR1 MNHEY and CDR2 SMNVEV (reference sequence). V was pared by 5 bases and J by 9 bases, with 6 bases of the junction left unmatched.

In its sample, this clonotype was seen a few times. This chain connects TRBV2 to TRBJ2-5, with D unclear. The germline CDR1 and CDR2 sequences are SNHLY and FYNNEI. V was trimmed by 0 bases and J by 3 bases, leaving 14 bases between them. The CDR3 runs 16 residues. This chain's CDR3 is CASSEALRTAKETQYF. For the CDR3, the DNA is TGTGCCAGCAGTGAAGCGCTTAGGACCGCCAAAGAGACCCAGTACTTC. Full variable domain (rest looked up from reference TRBV2 and TRBJ2-5): EPEVTQTPSHQVTQMGQEVILRCVPISNHLYFYWYRQILGQKVEFLVSFYNNEISEKSEIFDDQFSVERPDGSNFTLKIRSTKLEDSAMYFCASSEALRTAKETQYFGPGTRLLVL.